Following are 3 T cell receptor beta chains from one sample sequenced in a study of blood T cell repertoires in COVID-19. Libraries were prepared by immunoSEQ multiplex PCR; TCRdb keeps only in-frame clonotypes and omits some of them. The table has nearly 95,000 clones, 70% to 90% seen once. The specimen sequenced was peripheral blood. Every receptor here comes from a human donor with acute or convalescent COVID-19. The donor label of this sample is uncertain.

This clone was counted between two and nine times. This chain joins TRBV6-5 and TRBJ2-7; 7 bases line up with TRBD2. The CDR3 covers 15 residues. V shed 5 bases and J 1 base; nucleotides not matched to a gene: 8. Germline V gene lookup returns CDR1 MNHEY and CDR2 SVGAGI. The CDR3 sequence: CASSTPRGGSYEQYF. In nucleotides, the CDR3 is TGTGCCAGCAGTACCCCCCGGGGAGGGTCCTACGAGCAGTACTTC.

This clone was detected a few times. Here the CDR3 reads CASSLVPQGTYEQYF. CDR3 coding DNA: TGTGCCAGCAGCTTAGTCCCCCAGGGTACCTACGAGCAGTACTTC. V usage is TRBV7-8 and J usage is TRBJ2-7; D possibly corresponds to TRBD1 (5 bases). This CDR3 is built from 15 residues. The V gene's germline CDR1 is SGHVS and CDR2 FQNEAQ. Trimming pared 1 base from V and 2 bases from J, leaving 12 bases between.

The chain couples TRBV1 to TRBJ2-1; the table gives TRBD2 as D, unverified against the DNA. TRBV1 is given as a pseudogene. This CDR3 is built from 15 residues. The CDR3 bases are TGCACCAGCAGGGGGACTAGCGGGGGACAAGGGGAGCAGTTCTTC. This gives the protein CTSRGTSGGQGEQFF.